What follows are 14 T cell receptor beta chains derived from one specimen sequenced in a study of T cell repertoires in cytomegalovirus infection. MiXCR, run by TCRdb on the reads, gives a single entry per CDR3 protein. The sample lists about 740,000 distinct CDR3 sequences; roughly 36% were seen once. Sequenced input: PBMCs. Every receptor here comes from a human donor in good health (CMV status not recorded). Some clones in this sample may be carry-over from other donors' samples.

CDR3 residues: CASSLQRGLGGANVLTF. The DNA for the CDR3 is TGTGCCAGCAGTTTGCAAAGAGGGCTCGGCGGGGCCAACGTCCTGACTTTC. The chain employs TRBV27 and TRBJ2-6, with D maybe TRBD2 (5 bases). The V end lost 3 bases, the J end lost 4 bases, and 16 bases lay between the germline ends. The CDR3 loop spans 17 amino acids. CDR1 is MNHEY, CDR2 SMNVEV, per germline (reference sequence).

Remarks on this clonotype: Its ends do not fully match the called genes, so a read error is possible. This chain links TRBV28 with TRBJ1-4; possibly TRBD1 for D (5 bases). The CDR3 covers 15 residues. From germline, CDR1 is MDHEN and CDR2 SYDVKM. The CDR3 bases are TGTGCCAGCATCCCCTACAGTGGGGGTCCGGAAAACCTGTTTTTT. Protein product: CASIPYSGGPENLFF.

This clonotype came up a few times. The chain combines TRBV6-5 with TRBJ1-6; a possible D gene is TRBD1 (5 bases). The CDR3 covers 17 residues. V was pared by 0 bases and J by 1 base, with 10 bases between. Germline lookup yields CDR1 MNHEY and CDR2 SVGAGI. CDR3 DNA: TGTGCCAGCAGTTACTCCCCGGGGGGGTCCTATAATTCACCCCTCCACTTT. The encoded protein is CASSYSPGGSYNSPLHF.

This clonotype was seen a handful of times. The rearrangement links TRBV28 to TRBJ2-1; TRBD2 aligns across 11 bases. This CDR3 is 19 amino acids long. J was trimmed by 6 bases and V by 4 bases; bases with no gene match: 17. Germline lookup yields CDR1 MDHEN and CDR2 SYDVKM. The CDR3 nucleotides are TGTGCCAGCAGTTCTCCCCTCCTAAGGACTAGCGGGCTGGGCAATGAGCAGTTCTTC. This gives the protein CASSSPLLRTSGLGNEQFF.

The chain employs TRBV14 and TRBJ1-6; TRBD1 is a possible D gene (6 bases). The ends were cut back, 4 bases at V and 3 bases at J, with 10 bases in the middle. Germline V lookup: CDR1 SGHDN, CDR2 FVKESK. The CDR3 sequence is 15 residues long. CDR3 amino acids: CASSRTVIYNSPLHF. CDR3 sequence (DNA): TGTGCCAGCAGCCGGACAGTGATCTATAATTCACCCCTCCACTTT.

This rearrangement joins TRBV20-1 to TRBJ2-7, with 9 bases that match TRBD1. V lost 4 bases, J lost 6 bases, and 7 bases stayed unmatched. In germline, CDR1 is DFQATT, CDR2 SNEGSKA (reference sequence). The CDR3 length is 13 residues. The CDR3 reads CSATGTGTSEQYF. CDR3 sequence (DNA): TGCAGTGCTACCGGGACAGGGACTTCCGAGCAGTACTTC.

As regards this clonotype: Sequence at one end of the junction differs from germline and may be a read error. This sequence joins TRBV7-9 and TRBJ2-5; D is perhaps TRBD2 (6 bases). Germline CDR1 reads SEHNR; CDR2 reads FQNEAQ (reference sequence). This CDR3 contains 14 residues. The CDR3 here is CASSLGTDQETQHF. For the CDR3, the DNA is TGTGCCAGCAGCTTGGGGACTGATCAAGAGACCCAGCACTTC.

The V gene is TRBV28, the J gene TRBJ1-2; the match to TRBD1 covers 9 bases. V lost 5 bases, J lost 4 bases, and 8 bases stayed unmatched. In germline, CDR1 is MDHEN, CDR2 SYDVKM. The length of the CDR3 is 15 residues. The CDR3 protein is CASSTHRGLGYGYTF. Written as DNA, the CDR3 is TGTGCCAGCAGTACCCACAGGGGGCTAGGCTATGGCTACACCTTC.

The chain links TRBV12-3 or TRBV12-4 to TRBJ1-5; D possibly corresponds to TRBD1 (5 bases). This CDR3 contains 17 residues. V lost 6 bases, J lost 0 bases, and 18 bases lay in between. CDR3 DNA: TGTGCCAGCAGCCTCGGGTTGACAGATTATAGCAATCAGCCCCAGCATTTT. Amino acid sequence: CASSLGLTDYSNQPQHF.

This clonotype was picked up a small number of times. This rearrangement joins TRBV2 to TRBJ1-6, with D hard to call. The CDR3 is 13 amino acids. Germline-derived CDR1 and CDR2 are SNHLY and FYNNEI. V gave up 4 bases and J gave up 9 bases, with 10 bases separating them. The CDR3 sequence: CASSGLGSSPLHF. CDR3 DNA sequence: TGTGCCAGCAGTGGGCTGGGGAGTTCACCCCTCCACTTT. The full variable domain, with the rest looked up from reference TRBV2 and TRBJ1-6, is EPEVTQTPSHQVTQMGQEVILRCVPISNHLYFYWYRQILGQKVEFLVSFYNNEISEKSEIFDDQFSVERPDGSNFTLKIRSTKLEDSAMYFCASSGLGSSPLHFGNGTRLTVT.

The chain is built from TRBV25-1 and TRBJ2-2, with TRBD2 as a possible D gene (5 bases). The CDR3 consists of 16 residues. V lost 6 bases to trimming and J lost 0 bases, with 14 bases between them. Germline CDR1 and CDR2: MGHDK and SYGVNS. For the CDR3, the DNA is TGTGCCAGCAGAAATTCCGGGATCTCGAACACCGGGGAGCTGTTTTTT. Residues: CASRNSGISNTGELFF.

The chain links TRBV6-1 to TRBJ1-2; D is uncertain. Between the trimmed V and J ends, which lost 4 bases and 4 bases, there was a span of 10 bases. The CDR3 length is 13 residues. The germline V gene encodes CDR1 MNHNS and CDR2 SASEGT. DNA for the CDR3: TGTGCCAGCAGTGTGAGGGAGATCTATGGCTACACCTTC. Translated: CASSVREIYGYTF.

The DNA for the CDR3 is TGTGCCAGCAGCCCCCTGGCGGAGGCCCTTCTTGAGCAGTTCTTC. Amino acids: CASSPLAEALLEQFF. The genes are TRBV12-3 or TRBV12-4 and TRBJ2-1; D might be TRBD2 (5 bases). This CDR3 has 15 residues. V was pared by 6 bases and J by 9 bases, with 21 bases between.

This clonotype was seen more than once but under ten times. This chain connects TRBV10-1 to TRBJ1-1; 8 bases match TRBD1. The CDR3 covers 15 residues. Germline V gene sequence: CDR1 WNHNN, CDR2 SYGVQD (reference sequence). Trimming took 3 bases from V and 1 from J; bases not matched to a gene: 4. CDR3 DNA: TGCGCCAGCAGTGAAAACAGGGGGGCGAACACTGAAGCTTTCTTT. Translated: CASSENRGANTEAFF.